This TCR beta chain was found in a study of T cell changes during pregnancy in multiple sclerosis (dated by TCRdb to about 2019). The study in broad terms: Changes in the T cell repertoire over the course of pregnancy were examined in this study in women with multiple sclerosis.

On this clone: The target of this receptor is not known. Base qualities were left out, and no much larger clone turns up one base away.

Library preparation employed the immunoSEQ multiplex PCR assay. Here the immuneACCESS table is served through TCRdb, limited to in-frame sequences with V and J called. Missing clones are a known gap in these copies; in checked studies unresolved V genes cover under half, and the rest lacks a known reason. In this sample the table shows around 25,000 clones, approximately 90% of which occur a single time. In total, the top ten clones hold approximately 8% of the sample. Based on the germline V gene (reference sequence), the CDR1 and CDR2 sequences are SEHNR and FQNEAQ. Trimming leaves V shorter by 5 bases and J shorter by 4 bases, with the junction holding 5 bases beyond the gene matches. Including the terminal cysteine and phenylalanine, the CDR3 comprises 13 residues. Of the read, only the CDR3 DNA is kept; its 39 bases are in frame from base 1.

The V gene is TRBV7-9 and the J gene is TRBJ2-7; 7 central nucleotides agree with TRBD1. The source material was CD8+ T cells from peripheral blood mononuclear cells, sampled in the first trimester of pregnancy. This clonotype originated in a female donor in good health, enrolled as a control in a pregnancy study. CDR3 reads: CASSAGTAYEQYF. Here is the DNA: TGTGCCAGCAGCGCCGGGACAGCTTACGAGCAGTACTTC. Reference TRBV7-9 and TRBJ2-7 proteins supply the regions before and after the CDR3; the full variable domain is: DTGVSQNPRHKITKRGQNVTFRCDPISEHNRLYWYRQTLGQGPEFLTYFQNEAQLEKSRLLSDRFSAERPKGSFSTLEIQRTEQGDSAMYLCASSAGTAYEQYFGPGTRLTVT.